These 8 T cell receptor beta chains were sequenced from one sample in a study of T-cell reconstitution after alpha-beta-depleted transplantation in children. TCRbeta library construction was performed incorporating unique molecular identifiers. TCRdb fed the PCR reads into MiXCR, producing one record per CDR3 protein. The data hold about 610,000 distinct CDR3 sequences, with under 12% observed a single time. Sample: PBMCs from the stem cell graft donor, taken from the stem cell graft. These receptors all stem from a human donor who donated a stem cell graft to a child with acute myeloid leukemia.

This chain links TRBV7-2 with TRBJ2-7; D may be TRBD1 (6 bases). The CDR3 length is 14 residues. V was shortened by 5 bases and J by 5 bases, with 16 bases between the two germline ends. Per the germline V gene, CDR1 is SGHTA and CDR2 is FQGNSA. CDR3 bases: TGTGCCAGCAGCAGGGAAGGGGGTATCGACGAGCAGTACTTC. It yields the protein CASSREGGIDEQYF. The full variable domain, its missing parts supplied by reference TRBV7-2 and TRBJ2-7, is GAGVSQSPSNKVTEKGKDVELRCDPISGHTALYWYRQSLGQGLEFLIYFQGNSAPDKSGLPSDRFSAERTGGSVSTLTIQRTQQEDSAVYLCASSREGGIDEQYFGPGTRLTVT.

This clonotype showed up many times. The chain combines TRBV5-6 with TRBJ1-1, with 8 bases fitting TRBD1. V shed 4 bases and J 7 bases; nucleotides not matched to a gene: 6. This CDR3 comprises 13 residues. Germline CDR1 reads SGHDT; CDR2 reads YYEEEE. CDR3 DNA: TGTGCCAGCAGCGTCATAGGGACAGGTGAAGCTTTCTTT. The encoded protein is CASSVIGTGEAFF.

The rearrangement uses TRBV13 and TRBJ2-3, with TRBD2 identical over 9 bases. Losses at the gene ends were 0 bases for V and 15 bases for J; bases not matched to a gene: 10. CDR1 is PRHDT, CDR2 FYEKMQ, per germline (reference sequence). This CDR3 comprises 14 residues. In nucleotides, the CDR3 is TGTGCCAGCAGCTTAGGGAGGGGGACTAGCCGGCGTTATTTT. This sequence encodes CASSLGRGTSRRYF.

This clonotype showed up many times. The chain has TRBV29-1 and TRBJ1-3, with TRBD1 identical over 7 bases. This CDR3 comprises 14 residues. The germline V gene encodes CDR1 SQVTM and CDR2 ANQGSEA. The junction had 5 bases not matched to a gene; V was cut back by 4 bases and J by 2 bases. CDR3 nucleotide sequence: TGCAGCGTTGGAATAACAGGGGCTGGAAACACCATATATTTT. Amino acids: CSVGITGAGNTIYF. Full variable domain (missing parts from reference TRBV29-1 and TRBJ1-3): SAVISQKPSRDICQRGTSLTIQCQVDSQVTMMFWYRQQPGQSLTLIATANQGSEATYESGFVIDKFPISRPNLTFSTLTVSNMSPEDSSIYLCSVGITGAGNTIYFGEGSWLTVV.

This clonotype was recorded at least ten times. V is TRBV11-2 and J is TRBJ2-1, with 12 nucleotides matching TRBD2. The length of the CDR3 is 20 residues. Germline values: CDR1 SGHAT, CDR2 FQNNGV. J lost 9 bases, V lost 0 bases, and 18 bases had no gene match. CDR3 residues: CASSLDYAARASGRAVEQFF. As DNA, the CDR3 is TGTGCCAGCAGCTTAGATTATGCGGCGCGAGCTAGCGGGAGGGCAGTTGAGCAGTTCTTC.

The genes are TRBV20-1 and TRBJ2-1, with D maybe TRBD2 (9 bases). With 8 bases removed from V and 1 base from J, the gap between germline ends came to 18 bases. CDR3 size: 15 residues. In germline, CDR1 is DFQATT, CDR2 SNEGSKA (reference sequence). CDR3 sequence reads: CSSQGAGGSYNEQFF. The CDR3 coding sequence is TGCAGTTCTCAGGGGGCGGGAGGGTCCTACAATGAGCAGTTCTTC.

The sample holds a few counts of this clonotype. The chain employs TRBV5-1 and TRBJ2-2; D remains unclear. Germline values: CDR1 SGHRS, CDR2 YFSETQ. The V end lost 4 bases, the J end lost 1 base, and 17 bases lay between the germline ends. The CDR3 runs to 17 residues. The CDR3 nucleotides are TGCGCCAGCAGCCTATCTATCGGGCTAAAGAACACCGGGGAGCTGTTTTTT. The encoded protein is CASSLSIGLKNTGELFF.

The V call is TRBV3-1, the J call TRBJ2-3; 9 bases are a match to TRBD2. This CDR3 spans 14 amino acids. The germline CDR1 and CDR2 sequences are LGHDT and YNNKEL (reference sequence). The J segment lost 0 bases and the V segment lost 9 bases, leaving 4 bases of the junction unmatched. The CDR3 region is CASASGTSTDTQYF. The CDR3 DNA follows: TGTGCCAGTGCTAGCGGGACTAGCACAGATACGCAGTATTTT.